This T cell receptor beta chain was observed in a study of OX40 agonist ivuxolimab in advanced cancers. Study overall: Every 2 weeks, ivuxolimab was infused into the patients intravenously at between 0.01 and 10 mg/kg. Two cutaneous melanoma patients and one hepatocellular carcinoma patient, three in all, had partial responses. Regarding the study as a whole: Mean expanded clone counts were higher in CD8+ than CD4+ T cells. Also present in some nonresponders was a low level of normalized T-cell clonal expansion.

Germline V gene sequence: CDR1 KGHSH, CDR2 LQKENI. V dropped 4 bases and J dropped 6 bases, with 19 bases sitting between them. The CDR3 is 15 residues long. Sequencing used immunoSEQ multiplex PCR; TCRdb keeps in-frame clones, though not all of them. In the table there are some 83,000 clones, 85% to 90% of which are singletons. A remark on this clone: Antigen unknown.

The rearrangement links TRBV18 to TRBJ2-7, with TRBD2 as a possible D gene (6 bases). This TCR derives from an adult with an advanced solid tumor such as melanoma, head and neck, liver or kidney cancer. The sample was CD4+ or CD8+ T cells sorted from blood, taken in a trial of the OX40 agonist ivuxolimab. The CDR3 region is CASSLAPITGGEQYF. The CDR3 DNA follows: TGTGCCAGCTCACTAGCCCCGATTACCGGGGGCGAGCAGTACTTC.